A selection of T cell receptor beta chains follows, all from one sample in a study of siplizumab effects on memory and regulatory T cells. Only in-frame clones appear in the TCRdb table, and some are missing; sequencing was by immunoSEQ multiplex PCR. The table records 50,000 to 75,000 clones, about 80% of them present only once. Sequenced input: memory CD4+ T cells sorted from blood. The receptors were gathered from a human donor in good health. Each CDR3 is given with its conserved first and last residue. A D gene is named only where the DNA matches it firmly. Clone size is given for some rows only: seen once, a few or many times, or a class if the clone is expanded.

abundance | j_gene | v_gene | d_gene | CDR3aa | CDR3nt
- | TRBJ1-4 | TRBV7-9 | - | CASSFRGQPDEKLFF | TGTGCCAGCAGCTTCCGCGGACAGCCCGATGAAAAACTGTTTTTT
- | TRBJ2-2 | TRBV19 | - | CASRDGRRETGELFF | TGTGCCTCGAGGGATGGGAGGAGGGAGACCGGGGAGCTGTTTTTT
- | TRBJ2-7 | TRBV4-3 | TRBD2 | CASSQESGGWKQYF | TGCGCCAGCAGCCAAGAGAGCGGGGGGTGGAAACAGTACTTC
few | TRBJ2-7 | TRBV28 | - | CASSPPHGGPPYEQYF | TGTGCCAGCAGTCCTCCCCACGGGGGACCCCCCTACGAGCAGTACTTC
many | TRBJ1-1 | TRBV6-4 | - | CASRAQGWDTEAFF | TGTGCCAGCAGAGCCCAGGGTTGGGACACTGAAGCTTTCTTT
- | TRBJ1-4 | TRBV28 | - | CASSLPGATNEKLFF | TGTGCCAGCAGTTTACCAGGTGCAACTAATGAAAAACTGTTTTTT
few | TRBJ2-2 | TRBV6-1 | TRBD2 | CASSEALAGGHTGELFF | TGTGCCAGCAGTGAAGCTTTGGCGGGGGGACACACCGGGGAGCTGTTTTTT
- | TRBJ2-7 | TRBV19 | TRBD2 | CARLRELDYEQYF | TGTGCCAGGCTGCGGGAGCTCGATTACGAGCAGTACTTC
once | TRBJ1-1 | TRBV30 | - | CAWSAFTGQAEAFF | TGTGCCTGGAGTGCCTTCACTGGCCAGGCTGAAGCTTTCTTT
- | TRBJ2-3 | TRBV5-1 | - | CASSSNPTGDTQYF | TGCGCCAGCAGCTCAAACCCGACGGGAGATACGCAGTATTTT
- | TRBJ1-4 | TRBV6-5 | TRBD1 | CASSVGQGNEKLFF | TGTGCCAGCAGCGTGGGACAGGGGAACGAAAAACTGTTTTTT
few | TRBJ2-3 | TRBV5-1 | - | CASSLDRSTDTQYF | TGCGCCAGCAGCTTGGATAGGTCGACAGATACGCAGTATTTT
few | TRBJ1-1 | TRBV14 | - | CASSLQGNTEAFF | TGTGCCAGCAGCCTTCAGGGGAACACTGAAGCTTTCTTT
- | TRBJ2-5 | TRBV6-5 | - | CASSYGSGSGTQYF | TGTGCCAGCAGTTACGGGTCGGGGTCCGGGACCCAGTACTTC
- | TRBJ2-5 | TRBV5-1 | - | CASSAGTPRETQYF | TGCGCCAGCAGCGCCGGGACTCCCCGAGAGACCCAGTACTTC
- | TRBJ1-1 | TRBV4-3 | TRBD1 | CASSPGGRAFF | TGCGCCAGCAGCCCAGGGGGTCGGGCTTTCTTT
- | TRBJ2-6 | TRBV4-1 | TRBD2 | CASSLTSGGSSGANVLTF | TGCGCCAGCAGCCTCACTAGCGGGGGCTCCTCTGGGGCCAACGTCCTGACTTTC
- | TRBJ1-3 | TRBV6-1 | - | CATGTSGNTIYF | TGTGCGACCGGGACTTCTGGAAACACCATATATTTT
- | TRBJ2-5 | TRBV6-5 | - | CASSYGDTRGVKYF | TGTGCCAGCAGTTACGGGGACACCCGCGGGGTCAAGTACTTC
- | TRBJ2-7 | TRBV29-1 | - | CKTGPYEQYF | TGCAAAACAGGGCCATACGAGCAGTACTTC
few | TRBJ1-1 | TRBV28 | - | CASSGTGRLGTEAFF | TGTGCCAGCAGTGGCACCGGACGGTTGGGCACTGAAGCTTTCTTT
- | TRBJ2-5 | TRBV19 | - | CASRGDGQETQYF | TGTGCCAGTAGGGGGGACGGGCAAGAGACCCAGTACTTC
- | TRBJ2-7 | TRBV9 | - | CASSVEGPPSYEQYF | TGTGCCAGCAGCGTAGAAGGGCCCCCCTCCTACGAGCAGTACTTC
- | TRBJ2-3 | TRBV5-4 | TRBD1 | CASSLKTGADTQYF | TGTGCCAGCAGCTTGAAGACAGGGGCTGATACGCAGTATTTT
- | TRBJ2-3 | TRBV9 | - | CASSGGGTWTDTQYF | TGTGCCAGCAGCGGTGGGGGGACTTGGACAGATACGCAGTATTTT
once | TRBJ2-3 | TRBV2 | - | CASRETGKGTDTQYF | TGTGCCAGCAGGGAAACAGGGAAGGGCACAGATACGCAGTATTTT
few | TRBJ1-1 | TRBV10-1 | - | CATKDGGDTEAFF | TGCGCCACCAAGGACGGGGGAGATACTGAAGCTTTCTTT
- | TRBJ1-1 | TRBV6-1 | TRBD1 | CASSETGQREAFF | TGTGCCAGCAGTGAAACGGGACAGAGAGAAGCTTTCTTT
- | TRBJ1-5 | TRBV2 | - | CASRDRILNQPQHF | TGTGCCAGCAGAGACAGGATACTCAATCAGCCCCAGCATTTT
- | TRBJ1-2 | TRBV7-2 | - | CASSPRVDWIGYTF | TGTGCCAGCAGCCCGCGGGTGGACTGGATTGGCTACACCTTC
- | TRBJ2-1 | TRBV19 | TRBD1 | CASRKQGASNEQFF | TGTGCCAGTAGAAAACAGGGGGCAAGCAATGAGCAGTTCTTC
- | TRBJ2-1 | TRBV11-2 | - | CASSFQGRNEQFF | TGTGCCAGCAGCTTTCAGGGAAGGAATGAGCAGTTCTTC
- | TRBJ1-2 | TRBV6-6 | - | CASSQVNYGYTF | TGTGCCAGCAGTCAAGTCAACTATGGCTACACCTTC
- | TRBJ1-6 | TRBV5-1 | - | CASSLGFGRENSPLHF | TGCGCCAGCAGCTTGGGTTTTGGGAGGGAGAATTCACCCCTCCACTTT
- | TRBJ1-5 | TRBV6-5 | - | CASSYRGNQPQHF | TGTGCCAGCAGTTATCGGGGTAATCAGCCCCAGCATTTT
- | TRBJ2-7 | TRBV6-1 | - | CASIQKGFGSYEQYF | TGTGCCAGCATCCAAAAGGGGTTTGGTTCCTACGAGCAGTACTTC
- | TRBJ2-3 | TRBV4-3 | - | CASSQGNGGPDTQYF | TGCGCCAGCAGCCAAGGAAACGGGGGGCCAGATACGCAGTATTTT
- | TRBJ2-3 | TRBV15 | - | CATSIGTDTQYF | TGTGCCACCAGCATCGGCACAGATACGCAGTATTTT
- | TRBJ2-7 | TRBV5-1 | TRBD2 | CASSPGLAGVEQYF | TGCGCCAGCAGCCCGGGACTAGCGGGGGTCGAGCAGTACTTC
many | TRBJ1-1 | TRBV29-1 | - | CSAGGLYQNTEAFF | TGCAGCGCCGGGGGTCTCTACCAGAACACTGAAGCTTTCTTT
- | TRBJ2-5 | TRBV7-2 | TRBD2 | CASSVLPSGGETQYF | TGTGCCAGCAGCGTCCTACCTAGCGGGGGAGAGACCCAGTACTTC
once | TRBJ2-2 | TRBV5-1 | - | CASSGPNTGELFF | TGCGCCAGCTCAGGGCCGAACACCGGGGAGCTGTTTTTT
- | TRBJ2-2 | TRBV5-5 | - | CASSLDLNTGELFF | TGTGCCAGCAGCTTGGACCTGAACACCGGGGAGCTGTTTTTT
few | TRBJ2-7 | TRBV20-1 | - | CSANGHEQYF | TGCAGTGCCAACGGTCACGAGCAGTACTTC
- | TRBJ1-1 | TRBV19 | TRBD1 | CASKGQYTEAFF | TGTGCCAGCAAGGGACAGTACACTGAAGCTTTCTTT
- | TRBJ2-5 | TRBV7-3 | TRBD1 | CASSWTGRETQYF | TGTGCCAGCAGCTGGACAGGTCGAGAGACCCAGTACTTC
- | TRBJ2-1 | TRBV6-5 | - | CASSYDRSDYNEQFF | TGTGCCAGCAGTTACGACAGGAGCGACTACAATGAGCAGTTCTTC
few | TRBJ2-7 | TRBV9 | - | CASSPREGATYEQYF | TGTGCCAGCAGCCCCAGGGAGGGGGCTACATACGAGCAGTACTTC
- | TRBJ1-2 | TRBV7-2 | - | CASSLVEVNYGYTF | TGTGCCAGCAGCTTAGTCGAAGTTAACTATGGCTACACCTTC
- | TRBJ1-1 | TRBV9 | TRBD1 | CASSVGTGADTEAFF | TGTGCCAGCAGCGTAGGTACAGGGGCGGACACTGAAGCTTTCTTT
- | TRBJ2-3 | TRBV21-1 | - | CTYTGDPSGDTQYF | TGTACTTACACGGGGGATCCTTCAGGGGATACGCAGTATTTT
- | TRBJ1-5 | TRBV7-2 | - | CASSVSPHQPQHF | TGTGCCAGCAGTGTATCCCCTCATCAGCCCCAGCATTTT